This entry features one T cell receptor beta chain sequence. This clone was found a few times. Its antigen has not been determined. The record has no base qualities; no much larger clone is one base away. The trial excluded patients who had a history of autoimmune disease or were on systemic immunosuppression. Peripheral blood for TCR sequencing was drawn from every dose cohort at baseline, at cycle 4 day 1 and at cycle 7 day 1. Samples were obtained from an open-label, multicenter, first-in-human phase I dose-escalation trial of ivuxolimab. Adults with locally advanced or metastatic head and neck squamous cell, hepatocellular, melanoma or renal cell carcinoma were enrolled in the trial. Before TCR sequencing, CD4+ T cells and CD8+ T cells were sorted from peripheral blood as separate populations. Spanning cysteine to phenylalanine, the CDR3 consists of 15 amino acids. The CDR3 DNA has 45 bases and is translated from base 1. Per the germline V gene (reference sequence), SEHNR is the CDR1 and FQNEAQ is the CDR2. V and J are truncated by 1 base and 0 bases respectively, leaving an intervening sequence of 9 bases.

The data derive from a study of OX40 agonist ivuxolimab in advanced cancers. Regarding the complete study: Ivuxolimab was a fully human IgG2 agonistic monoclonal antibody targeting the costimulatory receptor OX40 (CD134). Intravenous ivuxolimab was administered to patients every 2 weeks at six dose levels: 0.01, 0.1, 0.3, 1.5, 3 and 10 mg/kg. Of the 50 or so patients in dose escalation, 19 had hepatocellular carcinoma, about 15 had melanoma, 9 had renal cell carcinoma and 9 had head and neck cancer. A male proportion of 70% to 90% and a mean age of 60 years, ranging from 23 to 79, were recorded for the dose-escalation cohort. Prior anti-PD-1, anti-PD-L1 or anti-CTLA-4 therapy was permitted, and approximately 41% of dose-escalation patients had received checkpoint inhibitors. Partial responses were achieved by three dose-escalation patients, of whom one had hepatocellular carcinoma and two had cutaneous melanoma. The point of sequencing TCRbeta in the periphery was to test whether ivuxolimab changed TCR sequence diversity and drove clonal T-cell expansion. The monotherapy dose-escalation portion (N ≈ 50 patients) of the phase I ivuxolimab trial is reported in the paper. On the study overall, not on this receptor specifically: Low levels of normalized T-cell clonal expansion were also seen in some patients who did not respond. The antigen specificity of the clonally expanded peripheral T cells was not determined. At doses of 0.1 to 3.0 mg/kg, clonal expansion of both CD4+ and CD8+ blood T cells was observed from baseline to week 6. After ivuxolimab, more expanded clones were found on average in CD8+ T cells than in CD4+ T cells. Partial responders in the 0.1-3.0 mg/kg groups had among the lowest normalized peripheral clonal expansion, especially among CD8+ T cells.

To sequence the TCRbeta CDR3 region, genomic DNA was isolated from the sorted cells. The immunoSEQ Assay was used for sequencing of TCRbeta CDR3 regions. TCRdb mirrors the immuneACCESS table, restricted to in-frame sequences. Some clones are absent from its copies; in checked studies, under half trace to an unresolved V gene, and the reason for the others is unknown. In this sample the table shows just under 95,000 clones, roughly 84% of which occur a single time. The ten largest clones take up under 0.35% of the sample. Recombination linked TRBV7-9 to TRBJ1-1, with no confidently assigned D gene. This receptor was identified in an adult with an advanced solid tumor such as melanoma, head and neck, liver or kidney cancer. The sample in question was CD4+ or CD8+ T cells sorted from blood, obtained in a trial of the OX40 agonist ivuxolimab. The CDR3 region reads CASSLVRGLNTEAFF. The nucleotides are TGTGCCAGCAGCTTAGTGCGGGGTTTGAACACTGAAGCTTTCTTT.